Listed here are 28 T cell receptor beta chains from one sample, sequenced in a study of CD8+CD57+ T cells in acquired aplastic anemia. Profiling that covered TCR beta VDJ and CDR3 relied on genomic DNA as its template. Each CDR3 protein gets one entry after TCRdb re-called the reads with MiXCR. This sample has approximately 190,000 distinct CDR3 sequences, with nearly 50% found just once. Flow cytometry had shown expanded CD8+CD57+ cells in the patients chosen for sequencing. Sequencing used sorted CD4+, CD8+, or CD8+CD57+ T cells (not recorded which) from PBMCs. These receptors were obtained from a human donor with aplastic anemia.

With respect to this clonotype: Sequence at one end of the junction differs from germline and may be a read error. CDR3 in amino acids: CATSPWRGNTRYF. The CDR3 coding sequence is TGTGCCACCAGCCCCTGGAGGGGAAACACCAGATATTTT. The chain carries TRBV15 and TRBJ1-3; possible D gene TRBD1, 5 bases. CDR1 and CDR2 from the germline V gene are LNHNV and YYDKDF (reference sequence). CDR3 length equals 13 residues.

The chain is built from TRBV24-1 and TRBJ2-3; D is ambiguous. The CDR3 runs 15 residues. The germline V and J ends were trimmed by 6 bases and 0 bases, with 12 bases remaining between them. From germline, CDR1 is KGHDR and CDR2 SFDVKD. CDR3 nucleotide sequence: TGTGCCACCAGTACCCCCGCTGGAAGCACAGATACGCAGTATTTT. It translates to CATSTPAGSTDTQYF.

J is TRBJ2-7 and V is TRBV24-1; TRBD1 or TRBD2 may be the D gene (6 bases each). Trimming took off 3 bases at V and 7 bases at J, with 24 bases between the two ends. Germline V CDR1 and CDR2: KGHDR, SFDVKD. The CDR3 sequence is 17 residues long. The CDR3 nucleotides are TGTGCCACCAGTGATGGGGCGGGACCTCCCCGGAGGGGGGAGCAGTACTTC. Translating gives CATSDGAGPPRRGEQYF.

This clonotype came up many times. V and J are TRBV12-3 or TRBV12-4 and TRBJ2-1, with TRBD2 matching over 9 bases. Losses at the gene ends were 2 bases for V and 15 bases for J; bases not matched to a gene: 5. This CDR3 has 12 amino acids. The CDR3 spells CASSLRREGPFF. In DNA, the CDR3 is TGTGCCAGCAGTTTACGGCGGGAGGGCCCGTTCTTC.

J is TRBJ1-1 and V is TRBV2, with D hard to call. The length of the CDR3 is 14 residues. Germline lookup yields CDR1 SNHLY and CDR2 FYNNEI. Trimming took off 1 base at V and 2 bases at J, with 8 bases between the two ends. Written as DNA, the CDR3 is TGTGCCAGCAGTGAAGGGGAGTCCAACACTGAAGCTTTCTTT. Translating gives CASSEGESNTEAFF.

The V gene is TRBV20-1, the J gene TRBJ2-3; 11 nucleotides line up with TRBD2. The CDR3 runs to 15 residues. V trimming: 1 base; J trimming: 3 bases; junction bases outside the gene matches: 3. Germline V CDR1 and CDR2: DFQATT, SNEGSKA (reference sequence). The CDR3 sequence is CSARGLAGGTDTQYF. The DNA of the CDR3 is TGCAGTGCTAGAGGGCTAGCGGGAGGAACAGATACGCAGTATTTT.

Note on this clonotype: A read error may explain this, as a much larger clone is one base away. The chain uses TRBV11-2 and TRBJ2-7; 10 nucleotides align to TRBD1. This CDR3 is built from 17 residues. Germline CDR1 reads SGHAT; CDR2 reads FQNNGV. This chain's CDR3 is CASSRRQTGGMFYERYF. CDR3 coding DNA: TGTGCCAGCAGCAGACGCCAGACAGGGGGCATGTTTTACGAGCGGTACTTC.

In the case of this clonotype: The junction shows a germline mismatch at one end, possibly a read error. This chain connects TRBV20-1 to TRBJ2-5; the D gene is possibly TRBD2 (5 bases). The CDR3 is made up of 13 amino acids. Germline loops: CDR1 DFQATT, CDR2 SNEGSKA (reference sequence). In DNA, the CDR3 is TGCAGTGCCAAGCCCAGCGGCCAAGAGAGCCAGTACTTC. Translating it yields CSAKPSGQESQYF.

V is TRBV20-1 and J is TRBJ2-3; 7 bases match TRBD1. The CDR3 length is 12 residues. Germline assignment: CDR1 DFQATT and CDR2 SNEGSKA (reference sequence). The CDR3 bases are TGCACTTTACGGTCAGGGGGAGATACGCAGTATTTT. Protein: CTLRSGGDTQYF.

This chain joins TRBV20-1 and TRBJ1-2, with D uncertain. CDR1 is DFQATT and CDR2 is SNEGSKA in the germline V gene (reference sequence). V lost 0 bases and J 7 bases, leaving 9 bases between the germline ends. This CDR3 region has 12 residues. CDR3 loop: CSARDSGSGYTF. CDR3 sequence (DNA): TGCAGTGCTAGAGATTCCGGTTCTGGCTACACCTTC.

For this clonotype: Because the CDR3 is missing its conserved closing phenylalanine or tryptophan, this is likely a read error. The chain employs TRBV10-3 and TRBJ1-2; a possible D gene is TRBD1 (6 bases). CDR3 length: 14 amino acids. Trimming left V 6 bases short and J 4 bases short, with 15 bases between. Per germline, CDR1 ENHRY and CDR2 SYGVKD. The CDR3, as DNA: TGTGCCATCAGCTCGCCGGACAGCATCTATGGCTACACCTCC. Amino acids: CAISSPDSIYGYTS.

V and J are TRBV5-6 and TRBJ1-1; D gene uncertain. The CDR3 totals 14 residues. V gave up 0 bases and J gave up 0 bases, with 6 bases separating them. Germline CDR1 reads SGHDT; CDR2 reads YYEEEE. CDR3 region: CASSLVNLNTEAFF. The CDR3 coding sequence is TGTGCCAGCAGCTTGGTAAATCTGAACACTGAAGCTTTCTTT.

The gene calls are TRBV25-1 and TRBJ2-7; tentatively, D is TRBD2 (6 bases). V lost 4 bases and J lost 6, with 10 bases in between. Germline loops: CDR1 MGHDK, CDR2 SYGVNS. This CDR3 has 12 residues. The CDR3 region is CASSVAGSEQYF. The CDR3 nucleotides read TGTGCCAGCAGTGTGGCGGGGAGCGAGCAGTACTTC.

Regarding this clonotype: At one of its ends the junction is not consistent with the germline gene, which may arise from a read error. J is TRBJ2-3 and V is TRBV7-9; 12 bases map to TRBD2. This CDR3 has 16 residues. CDR1 and CDR2 from the germline V gene are SEHNR and FQNEAQ (reference sequence). CDR3 sequence reads: CASSLLTSGSIDTQYF. The CDR3 DNA reads as TGTGCCAGCAGCTTACTGACTAGCGGGAGCATAGATACGCAGTATTTT.

This clonotype was found many times. The J gene is TRBJ2-7, the V gene TRBV30, with 7 positions matching TRBD1. The CDR3 spans 14 residues. V gave up 0 bases and J gave up 6 bases; unmatched junction bases: 8. Germline assignment: CDR1 GTSNPN and CDR2 SVGIG (reference sequence). CDR3 DNA sequence: TGTGCCTGGAGTGTACTTATGGCAGGGGGCGAGCAGTACTTC. It yields the protein CAWSVLMAGGEQYF.

The chain employs TRBV11-3 and TRBJ2-5, with 13 bases fitting TRBD2. CDR1 SGHNT and CDR2 YENEEA come from the germline V gene. Germline trimming cut 5 bases from V and 2 bases from J; bases unmatched to any gene: 5. The CDR3 totals 16 residues. The CDR3: CASSQPTSGRQETQYF. The DNA of the CDR3 is TGTGCCAGCAGCCAGCCGACTAGCGGGAGGCAAGAGACCCAGTACTTC.

V and J are TRBV7-8 and TRBJ1-2, with D unresolved. Per germline, CDR1 SGHVS and CDR2 FQNEAQ. Trimming shortened V by 0 bases and J by 8 bases, and 10 bases separated the two germline ends. The CDR3 extends over 13 amino acids. This CDR3 is CASSLAYRSGYTF. The CDR3 region has the DNA TGTGCCAGCAGCTTAGCGTATCGGAGCGGCTACACCTTC.

The chain uses TRBV19 and TRBJ2-3, with D perhaps matching TRBD2 (5 bases). CDR3 length: 15 amino acids. V was trimmed by 5 bases and J by 6 bases, leaving 18 bases between them. Germline CDR1 and CDR2: LNHDA and SQIVND (reference sequence). Written as DNA, the CDR3 is TGTGCCAGTAGTGAGGGAACCTACTCGGGGGATACGCAGTATTTT. Protein: CASSEGTYSGDTQYF.

The chain carries TRBV19 and TRBJ2-2; TRBD1 might be the D (5 bases). The CDR3 runs to 13 residues. CDR1 LNHDA and CDR2 SQIVND come from the germline V gene (reference sequence). V lost 4 bases and J 6 bases, leaving 9 bases between the germline ends. This CDR3 reads CASSTQGAGELFF. The DNA for the CDR3 is TGTGCCAGTAGTACCCAGGGCGCCGGGGAGCTGTTTTTT.

This clonotype showed up many times. This chain connects TRBV19 to TRBJ2-7; no reliable D call. Trimming took 3 bases from V and 2 from J, leaving 14 bases between them. The CDR3 sequence is 15 residues long. Germline V lookup: CDR1 LNHDA, CDR2 SQIVND (reference sequence). CDR3 DNA: TGTGCCAGTAGTATTGGCGCACCTACGACCTACGAGCAGTACTTC. Its translation is CASSIGAPTTYEQYF.

This rearrangement joins TRBV24-1 to TRBJ2-1, with D maybe TRBD1 (6 bases). V dropped 6 bases and J dropped 2 bases, with 13 bases sitting between them. The CDR3 has 15 residues. Germline V lookup: CDR1 KGHDR, CDR2 SFDVKD. The CDR3 spells CATSFRQAPYNEQFF. CDR3 coding DNA: TGTGCCACCAGTTTCCGACAGGCGCCCTACAATGAGCAGTTCTTC.

This clonotype was seen a few times. The chain combines TRBV7-9 with TRBJ2-1; D gene unclear. The CDR3 is made up of 12 amino acids. V was clipped by 3 bases and J by 8 bases, with 8 bases between them. Germline V gives CDR1 SEHNR, CDR2 FQNEAQ (reference sequence). The DNA for the CDR3 is TGTGCCAGCAGCTTTCGACCGGATGAGCAGTTCTTC. Translating gives CASSFRPDEQFF.

V usage is TRBV19 and J usage is TRBJ2-5; 7 nucleotides line up with TRBD1. The CDR3 runs to 15 residues. Unmatched junction bases numbered 8, after V lost 4 bases and J lost 3 bases. Per germline, CDR1 LNHDA and CDR2 SQIVND (reference sequence). CDR3 amino acids: CASSTENRGEETQYF. The CDR3 region has the DNA TGTGCCAGTAGTACGGAAAACAGGGGTGAAGAGACCCAGTACTTC.

This clonotype has a handful of counts. The genes are TRBV7-9 and TRBJ2-1; D unresolved. The CDR3 is 13 amino acids. Trimming removed 3 bases at V and 0 bases at J, with 3 bases between. CDR1 and CDR2 (germline): SEHNR, FQNEAQ (reference sequence). Here the CDR3 DNA reads TGTGCCAGCAGCTTTTTCTCCTACAATGAGCAGTTCTTC. Amino acids: CASSFFSYNEQFF.

This clonotype was seen more than once but under ten times. The V call is TRBV12-5, the J call TRBJ2-3; tentative D call: TRBD2 (6 bases). V was cut by 0 bases and J by 0 bases, with 13 bases left in between. Germline V gene sequence: CDR1 LGHNT, CDR2 FRNRAP. CDR3 length: 17 amino acids. The CDR3 region has the DNA TGTGCTAGTGGTTTGGTCCGGGCGGGAATTAGCACAGATACGCAGTATTTT. This encodes CASGLVRAGISTDTQYF.

This clonotype was seen many times. The rearrangement joins TRBV7-2 to TRBJ1-4; D remains ambiguous. V shed 4 bases and J shed 6 bases, with 12 bases lying between them. This CDR3 comprises 14 residues. The germline V gene encodes CDR1 SGHTA and CDR2 FQGNSA. CDR3 DNA: TGTGCCAGCAGCTCTACCCACTTCGATGAAAAACTGTTTTTT. Its protein is CASSSTHFDEKLFF.

This clonotype has a count of ten or more. This chain links TRBV20-1 with TRBJ2-1; TRBD2 is a possible D gene (5 bases). V lost 0 bases to trimming and J lost 0 bases, with 12 bases between them. This CDR3 is built from 16 residues. Germline V gene sequence: CDR1 DFQATT, CDR2 SNEGSKA (reference sequence). CDR3 sequence (DNA): TGCAGTGCTAGAGATAGAAGCGGAAGCTCCTACAATGAGCAGTTCTTC. Translation gives CSARDRSGSSYNEQFF.

The table lists this clonotype with a count of one. The V gene is TRBV7-2, the J gene TRBJ2-2; the D gene is possibly TRBD1 (5 bases). The CDR3 is 13 amino acids. CDR1 is SGHTA and CDR2 is FQGNSA in the germline V gene. V was trimmed by 5 bases and J by 5 bases, leaving 9 bases between them. The CDR3: CASSMSGTGELFF. The CDR3, as DNA: TGTGCCAGCAGCATGTCAGGGACCGGGGAGCTGTTTTTT. The whole variable domain, remainder taken from reference TRBV7-2 and TRBJ2-2, is GAGVSQSPSNKVTEKGKDVELRCDPISGHTALYWYRQSLGQGLEFLIYFQGNSAPDKSGLPSDRFSAERTGGSVSTLTIQRTQQEDSAVYLCASSMSGTGELFFGEGSRLTVL.